The clone carrying this T cell receptor (beta chain) has at least ten counts. The sample originates from a study of blood T cells in healthy people across ages. The use of a sample-barcoded 5' primer and a J-beta primer mix characterized a second PCR of about 7 to 12 cycles. From the 5' RACE reads, TCRdb called clonotypes with MiXCR, one entry per CDR3 protein. The top ten clones hold 7.7% of a sample with about 1.7 million distinct CDR3 sequences, roughly 28% of them seen once. Trimming stripped 6 bases from V and 3 bases from J, with 15 bases between. This CDR3 has 15 residues. Germline-derived CDR1 and CDR2 are MDHEN and SYDVKM.

The chain is built from TRBV28 and TRBJ2-4, with a possible D match to TRBD1 (5 bases). Sequenced input: blood. The TCR originated in a woman aged 25 to 39 in good health. This chain's CDR3 is CASSPQGFGKNIQYF. As DNA, the CDR3 is TGTGCCAGCAGCCCTCAGGGCTTCGGCAAAAACATTCAGTACTTC.